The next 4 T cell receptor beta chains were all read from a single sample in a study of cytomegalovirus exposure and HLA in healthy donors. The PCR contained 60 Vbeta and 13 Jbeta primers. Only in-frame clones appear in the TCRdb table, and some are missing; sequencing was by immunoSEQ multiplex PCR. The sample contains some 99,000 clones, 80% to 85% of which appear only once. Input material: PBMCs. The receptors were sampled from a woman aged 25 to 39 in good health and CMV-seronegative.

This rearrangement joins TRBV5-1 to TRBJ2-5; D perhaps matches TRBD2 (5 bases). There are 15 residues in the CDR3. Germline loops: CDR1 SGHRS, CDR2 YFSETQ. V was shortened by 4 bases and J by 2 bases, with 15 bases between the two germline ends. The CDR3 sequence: CASSQLGSGQETQYF. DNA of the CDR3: TGCGCCAGCAGCCAACTAGGATCGGGGCAAGAGACCCAGTACTTC. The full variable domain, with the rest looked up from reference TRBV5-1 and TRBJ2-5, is KAGVTQTPRYLIKTRGQQVTLSCSPISGHRSVSWYQQTPGQGLQFLFEYFSETQRNKGNFPGRFSGRQFSNSRSEMNVSTLELGDSALYLCASSQLGSGQETQYFGPGTRLLVL.

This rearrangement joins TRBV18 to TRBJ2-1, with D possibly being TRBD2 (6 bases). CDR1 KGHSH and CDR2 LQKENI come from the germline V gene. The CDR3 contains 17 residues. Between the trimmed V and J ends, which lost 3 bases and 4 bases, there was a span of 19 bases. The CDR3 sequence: CASSPAGTLVKYNEQFF. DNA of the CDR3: TGTGCCAGCTCACCTGCGGGGACCCTTGTTAAATACAATGAGCAGTTCTTC.

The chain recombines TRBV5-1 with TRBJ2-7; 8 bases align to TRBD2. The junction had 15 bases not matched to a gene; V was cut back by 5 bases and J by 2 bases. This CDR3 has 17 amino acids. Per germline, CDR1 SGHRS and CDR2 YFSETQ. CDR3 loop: CASRLSGTRDPTYEQYF. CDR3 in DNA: TGCGCCAGCAGATTATCCGGGACTAGGGATCCGACCTACGAGCAGTACTTC.

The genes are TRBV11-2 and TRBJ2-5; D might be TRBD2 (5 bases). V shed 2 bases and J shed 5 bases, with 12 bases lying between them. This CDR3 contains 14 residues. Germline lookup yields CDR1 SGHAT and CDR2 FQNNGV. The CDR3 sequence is CASSLRGSEETQYF. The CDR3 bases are TGTGCCAGCAGCTTACGGGGTTCTGAGGAGACCCAGTACTTC.